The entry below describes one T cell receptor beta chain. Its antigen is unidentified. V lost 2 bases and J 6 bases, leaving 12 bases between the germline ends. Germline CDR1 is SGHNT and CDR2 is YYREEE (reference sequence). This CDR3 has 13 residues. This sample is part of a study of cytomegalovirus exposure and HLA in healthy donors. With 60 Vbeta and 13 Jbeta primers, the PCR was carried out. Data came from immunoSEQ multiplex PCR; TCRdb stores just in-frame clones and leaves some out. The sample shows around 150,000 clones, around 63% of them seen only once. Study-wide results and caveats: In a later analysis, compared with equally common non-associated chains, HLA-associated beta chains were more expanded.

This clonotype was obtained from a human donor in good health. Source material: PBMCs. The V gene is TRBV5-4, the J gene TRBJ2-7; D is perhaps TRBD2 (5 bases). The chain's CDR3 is CASSLLGDGEQYF. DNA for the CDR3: TGTGCCAGCAGCTTATTGGGAGACGGCGAGCAGTACTTC.